Listed below are T cell receptor beta chains from one sample, sequenced in a study of blood T cells in healthy people across ages. TCRdb re-called the 5' RACE reads through MiXCR, storing one row per CDR3 protein. The sample has over 1,200,000 distinct CDR3 sequences; approximately 59% are singletons. Material: blood. The receptors shown here come from a man aged 18 to 30 in good health. The CDR3 runs from the conserved cysteine through the conserved F or W. The order of the fields is D gene, J gene, clone size, V gene, CDR3 protein, CDR3 DNA. A D gene is named only where the DNA matches it firmly. Clone size is given for some rows only: seen once, a few or many times, or a class if the clone is expanded.

D gene: TRBD2; J gene: TRBJ2-7; clone size: .; V gene: TRBV20-1; CDR3 protein: CSASPGLAQNNEQYF; CDR3 DNA: TGCAGTGCTAGTCCGGGACTAGCGCAGAACAATGAGCAGTACTTC
D gene: .; J gene: TRBJ1-4; clone size: .; V gene: TRBV29-1; CDR3 protein: CSVEEVVGKLFF; CDR3 DNA: TGCAGCGTGGAGGAGGTGGTCGGAAAACTGTTTTTT
D gene: TRBD1; J gene: TRBJ1-2; clone size: few; V gene: TRBV29-1; CDR3 protein: CSVEPLQDRVSYGYTF; CDR3 DNA: TGCAGCGTTGAACCCCTCCAAGACAGGGTTAGCTATGGCTACACCTTC
D gene: TRBD1; J gene: TRBJ2-7; clone size: .; V gene: TRBV7-2; CDR3 protein: CASSLVRTGLSYEQYF; CDR3 DNA: TGTGCCAGCAGCTTAGTGCGGACAGGGCTCTCCTACGAGCAGTACTTC
D gene: .; J gene: TRBJ2-1; clone size: .; V gene: TRBV4-3; CDR3 protein: CASSQGAYEQFF; CDR3 DNA: TGCGCCAGCAGCCAAGGAGCTTATGAGCAGTTCTTC
D gene: .; J gene: TRBJ2-5; clone size: .; V gene: TRBV6-1; CDR3 protein: CASTVRSQETQYF; CDR3 DNA: TGTGCCAGCACGGTACGCTCCCAAGAGACCCAGTACTTC
D gene: .; J gene: TRBJ2-7; clone size: .; V gene: TRBV7-6; CDR3 protein: CASSLKYGTRAYEQYF; CDR3 DNA: TGTGCCAGCAGCTTAAAGTACGGGACAAGGGCCTACGAGCAGTACTTC
D gene: TRBD2; J gene: TRBJ2-4; clone size: once; V gene: TRBV3-1; CDR3 protein: CVSKRSGIGSNIQYF; CDR3 DNA: TGTGTCAGCAAACGAAGCGGGATCGGTTCTAACATTCAGTACTTC
D gene: .; J gene: TRBJ2-7; clone size: .; V gene: TRBV20-1; CDR3 protein: CSAMDSPDNYEQYF; CDR3 DNA: TGCAGTGCCATGGACAGCCCCGACAACTACGAGCAGTACTTC
D gene: .; J gene: TRBJ2-3; clone size: .; V gene: TRBV4-3; CDR3 protein: CASSQAVGKSTDTQYF; CDR3 DNA: TGCGCCAGCAGCCAAGCTGTGGGCAAGAGCACAGATACGCAGTATTTT
D gene: .; J gene: TRBJ2-5; clone size: .; V gene: TRBV7-9; CDR3 protein: CASSYRAPRETQYF; CDR3 DNA: TGTGCCAGCAGTTACCGGGCCCCTCGGGAGACCCAGTACTTC
D gene: .; J gene: TRBJ1-2; clone size: .; V gene: TRBV4-2; CDR3 protein: CASSPEERSYGYTF; CDR3 DNA: TGTGCCAGCAGCCCAGAAGAACGGTCCTATGGCTACACCTTC
D gene: TRBD1; J gene: TRBJ1-2; clone size: few; V gene: TRBV29-1; CDR3 protein: CSVFSLTGGFYGYTF; CDR3 DNA: TGCAGCGTTTTCTCTCTGACAGGGGGCTTCTATGGCTACACCTTC
D gene: TRBD1; J gene: TRBJ2-5; clone size: few; V gene: TRBV6-5; CDR3 protein: CASRGPEGAGETQYF; CDR3 DNA: TGTGCCAGCAGGGGTCCAGAGGGGGCTGGAGAGACCCAGTACTTC
D gene: TRBD1; J gene: TRBJ1-2; clone size: .; V gene: TRBV29-1; CDR3 protein: CSVLSGTGVSNYGYTF; CDR3 DNA: TGCAGCGTCCTTTCCGGGACAGGGGTGTCTAACTATGGCTACACCTTC
D gene: .; J gene: TRBJ1-2; clone size: .; V gene: TRBV4-1; CDR3 protein: CASSQLQELTNYGYTF; CDR3 DNA: TGCGCCAGCAGCCAACTACAGGAACTGACCAACTATGGCTACACCTTC
D gene: TRBD2; J gene: TRBJ2-1; clone size: .; V gene: TRBV27; CDR3 protein: CASSFGGAVYNEQFF; CDR3 DNA: TGTGCCAGCAGTTTCGGGGGGGCCGTCTACAATGAGCAGTTCTTC
D gene: .; J gene: TRBJ2-1; clone size: .; V gene: TRBV20-1; CDR3 protein: CSARTLIEQFF; CDR3 DNA: TGCAGTGCTAGAACTTTGATTGAGCAGTTCTTC
D gene: .; J gene: TRBJ1-1; clone size: once; V gene: TRBV4-1; CDR3 protein: CASSQDGRGLAEAFF; CDR3 DNA: TGCGCCAGCAGCCAAGATGGGAGGGGTTTAGCTGAAGCTTTCTTT
D gene: .; J gene: TRBJ2-7; clone size: .; V gene: TRBV10-3; CDR3 protein: CAISESSGLGEQYF; CDR3 DNA: TGTGCCATCAGTGAGTCATCGGGGCTCGGCGAGCAGTACTTC
D gene: TRBD2; J gene: TRBJ2-1; clone size: few; V gene: TRBV29-1; CDR3 protein: CSVGLAINEQFF; CDR3 DNA: TGCAGCGTGGGACTAGCGATAAATGAGCAGTTCTTC
D gene: .; J gene: TRBJ1-2; clone size: .; V gene: TRBV6-6; CDR3 protein: CASSYPYPYDGYTF; CDR3 DNA: TGTGCCAGCAGTTACCCCTACCCCTACGATGGCTACACCTTC
D gene: TRBD1; J gene: TRBJ1-4; clone size: .; V gene: TRBV29-1; CDR3 protein: CSVEVSGTGDEKLFF; CDR3 DNA: TGCAGCGTTGAGGTATCCGGGACAGGGGACGAAAAACTGTTTTTT
D gene: TRBD1; J gene: TRBJ2-7; clone size: once; V gene: TRBV15; CDR3 protein: CATSRHPGTGFGEQYF; CDR3 DNA: TGTGCCACCAGCAGACACCCCGGGACAGGGTTCGGCGAGCAGTACTTC
D gene: .; J gene: TRBJ2-3; clone size: .; V gene: TRBV4-1; CDR3 protein: CVSSQGGGMGITDTQYF; CDR3 DNA: TGCGTCAGCAGCCAAGGGGGAGGGATGGGTATCACAGATACGCAGTATTTT
D gene: TRBD1; J gene: TRBJ2-5; clone size: .; V gene: TRBV27; CDR3 protein: CASSISTGADEQYF; CDR3 DNA: TGTGCCAGCAGCATTTCGACAGGGGCTGATGAGCAGTACTTC
D gene: .; J gene: TRBJ2-7; clone size: .; V gene: TRBV20-1; CDR3 protein: CSARGPSDEQYF; CDR3 DNA: TGCAGTGCTAGGGGGCCCTCCGATGAGCAGTACTTC
D gene: .; J gene: TRBJ1-1; clone size: few; V gene: TRBV3-1; CDR3 protein: CASSQVPGTEAFF; CDR3 DNA: TGTGCCAGCAGCCAAGTTCCGGGCACTGAAGCTTTCTTT
D gene: .; J gene: TRBJ2-5; clone size: .; V gene: TRBV11-2; CDR3 protein: CASSLVSRGQETQYF; CDR3 DNA: TGTGCCAGCAGCTTAGTCTCGAGGGGTCAGGAGACCCAGTACTTC
D gene: TRBD1; J gene: TRBJ2-3; clone size: .; V gene: TRBV6-1; CDR3 protein: CASRSTGDPRTDTQYF; CDR3 DNA: TGTGCCAGCAGGTCAACAGGGGATCCCCGCACAGATACGCAGTATTTT
D gene: TRBD1; J gene: TRBJ2-7; clone size: few; V gene: TRBV10-3; CDR3 protein: CAILQGQGTYEQYF; CDR3 DNA: TGTGCCATCCTCCAGGGACAGGGTACCTACGAGCAGTACTTC
D gene: .; J gene: TRBJ2-7; clone size: .; V gene: TRBV5-1; CDR3 protein: CARRCTVSYEQYF; CDR3 DNA: TGCGCCCGGCGGTGTACAGTTTCCTACGAGCAGTACTTC
D gene: .; J gene: TRBJ2-7; clone size: .; V gene: TRBV20-1; CDR3 protein: CSASYYEQYF; CDR3 DNA: TGCAGTGCCAGTTACTACGAGCAGTACTTC
D gene: .; J gene: TRBJ2-7; clone size: .; V gene: TRBV3-1; CDR3 protein: CASSQGFSPVSYEQYF; CDR3 DNA: TGTGCCAGCAGCCAAGGTTTCTCTCCAGTGTCTTACGAGCAGTACTTC
D gene: .; J gene: TRBJ2-7; clone size: few; V gene: TRBV25-1; CDR3 protein: CASTGTVDSYEQYF; CDR3 DNA: TGTGCCAGTACTGGGACGGTCGATAGCTACGAGCAGTACTTC
D gene: TRBD2; J gene: TRBJ2-1; clone size: few; V gene: TRBV4-1; CDR3 protein: CASSLPAGTSGVSDEQFF; CDR3 DNA: TGCGCCAGCAGCCTTCCCGCCGGGACTAGCGGTGTGAGCGATGAGCAGTTCTTC
D gene: .; J gene: TRBJ2-7; clone size: .; V gene: TRBV27; CDR3 protein: CASRITRETYEQYF; CDR3 DNA: TGTGCCAGCAGGATTACTAGGGAGACCTACGAGCAGTACTTC
D gene: .; J gene: TRBJ2-1; clone size: .; V gene: TRBV14; CDR3 protein: CASSQGTNYHNEQFF; CDR3 DNA: TGTGCCAGCAGCCAAGGGACCAATTACCACAATGAGCAGTTCTTC
D gene: TRBD1; J gene: TRBJ1-2; clone size: many; V gene: TRBV13; CDR3 protein: CASSLGTGDYGYTF; CDR3 DNA: TGTGCCAGCAGCCTCGGGACAGGGGACTATGGCTACACCTTC
D gene: TRBD1; J gene: TRBJ2-1; clone size: .; V gene: TRBV13; CDR3 protein: CASSRGQGTWEQFF; CDR3 DNA: TGTGCCAGCAGCCGCGGACAGGGGACATGGGAGCAGTTCTTC
D gene: .; J gene: TRBJ2-1; clone size: once; V gene: TRBV27; CDR3 protein: CASSPTSELPNEQFF; CDR3 DNA: TGTGCCAGCAGCCCAACATCAGAACTGCCCAATGAGCAGTTCTTC